Listed below are T cell receptor beta chains from one sample, sequenced in a study of CD8+ T cells in alopecia areata. Clones were read by immunoSEQ multiplex PCR, and TCRdb kept only the in-frame ones, dropping some. This table has just over 150,000 clones, about 71% appearing once. The specimen was CD4+ T cells sorted from blood, collected at week 4, from a patient treated with tofacitinib. These receptor sequences come from a human donor with alopecia areata. The CDR3 runs from the conserved cysteine through the conserved F or W. Each record gives: V gene, J gene, CDR3 protein.

TRBV27	TRBJ2-1	CASSRWDNEQFF
TRBV4-3	TRBJ1-6	CASSQDGRVYSPLHF
TRBV25-1	TRBJ2-1	CASSVEDEQFF
TRBV6-5	TRBJ1-5	CASSYNGNQPQHF
TRBV5-4	TRBJ1-2	CASSPGTSYGYTF
TRBV29-1	TRBJ2-7	CSVQTGLAEQYF
TRBV29-1	TRBJ2-2	CSVETRTGELFF
TRBV29-1	TRBJ1-2	CSVEEGGNYGYTF
TRBV27	TRBJ1-1	CASSSRMNTEAFF
TRBV6-5	TRBJ1-6	CASSPLLTGKSLHF
TRBV5-8	TRBJ1-1	CASSRPGGLTEAFF
TRBV25-1	TRBJ2-6	CASSGGSLSGANVLTF
TRBV15	TRBJ2-5	CATSGSTGGRETQYF
TRBV13	TRBJ1-6	CASRWQGVDSPLHF
TRBV10-3	TRBJ1-2	CAISDSGYGYTF
TRBV30	TRBJ1-6	CAWSVLGTRWWNSPLHF
TRBV30	TRBJ2-2	CARTGTGTGELFF
TRBV29-1	TRBJ2-5	CSGTGTSGEETQYF
TRBV29-1	TRBJ2-3	CSGKTGTDTQYF
TRBV30	TRBJ2-2	CAWSAGTGWIGELFF
TRBV15	TRBJ2-3	CATSRATSGGAGADTQYF
TRBV2	TRBJ2-7	CASSEWAHEQYF
TRBV30	TRBJ1-3	CAQRGQGLGNTIYF
TRBV29-1	TRBJ2-6	CSVEGTGANVLTF
TRBV7-3	TRBJ2-5	CASSSGHQETQYF
TRBV9	TRBJ1-2	CASSRGQVYGYTF
TRBV19	TRBJ1-5	CASSILSGYQPQHF
TRBV29-1	TRBJ2-1	CSVDHRVRGSYNEQFF
TRBV6-5	TRBJ2-6	CASSLETGANVLTF
TRBV10-3	TRBJ2-1	CATGTDFYNEQFF
TRBV23-1	TRBJ2-4	CASGSQGMWCAKNIQYF
TRBV30	TRBJ2-3	CAWSPFSGGGTDTQYF
TRBV30	TRBJ2-1	CAWSLGQVKQFF
TRBV2	TRBJ2-1	CASTGSSSYNEQFF
TRBV20-1	TRBJ2-5	CSAEQETQYF
TRBV29-1	TRBJ1-2	CSVVGQGAGGYTF